The 18 T cell receptor beta chains reported below all come from one sample, sequenced in a study of shared clonotypes between healthy human individuals. The assay was immunoSEQ multiplex PCR, and TCRdb's table has in-frame clones only and misses some. The sample has about 680,000 clones, 73% seen once. Sequencing was carried out using memory CD4+ T cells sorted from blood. Regarding subset: CD45RA-negative fraction. Every receptor here comes from a young woman in good health.

CDR3 residues: CATRGGLAGEAGHEQYF. The CDR3 DNA reads as TGTGCCACCCGGGGGGGACTAGCGGGAGAGGCCGGCCACGAGCAGTACTTC. V usage is TRBV10-3 and J usage is TRBJ2-7; TRBD2 matches at 14 bases. This CDR3 contains 17 residues. The V gene's germline CDR1 is ENHRY and CDR2 SYGVKD. The J segment lost 5 bases and the V segment lost 10 bases, leaving 16 bases of the junction unmatched.

There are a few counts of this clone. This chain joins TRBV4-2 and TRBJ2-2; 10 nucleotides agree with TRBD2. The junction had 1 base not matched to a gene; V was cut back by 3 bases and J by 3 bases. The germline V gene encodes CDR1 LGHNA and CDR2 YNFKEQ. This CDR3 is built from 15 residues. DNA of the CDR3: TGTGCCAGCAGCCACCTAGCGGGAGACACCGGGGAGCTGTTTTTT. Protein sequence: CASSHLAGDTGELFF.

V usage is TRBV28 and J usage is TRBJ1-5; D is unclear. CDR3 length: 13 amino acids. V lost 10 bases and J 0 bases, leaving 10 bases between the germline ends. Per the germline V gene, CDR1 is MDHEN and CDR2 is SYDVKM. For the CDR3, the DNA is TGTGCCACTAGGATTAATAGCAATCAGCCCCAGCATTTT. Translating it yields CATRINSNQPQHF. The full variable domain, with the rest looked up from reference TRBV28 and TRBJ1-5, is DVKVTQSSRYLVKRTGEKVFLECVQDMDHENMFWYRQDPGLGLRLIYFSYDVKMKEKGDIPEGYSVSREKKERFSLILESASTNQTSMYLCATRINSNQPQHFGDGTRLSIL.

The J gene is TRBJ2-2, the V gene TRBV5-4, with a tentative D call TRBD2 (6 bases). V lost 0 bases to trimming and J lost 4 bases, with 13 bases between them. Germline CDR1 and CDR2: SGHNT and YYREEE (reference sequence). The CDR3 is 16 residues long. Here the CDR3 reads CASSLVGGAGTGELFF. CDR3 bases: TGTGCCAGCAGCTTGGTAGGAGGGGCCGGCACCGGGGAGCTGTTTTTT.

This clone has more than one count but fewer than ten. Different DNA sequences within this sample yield the same CDR3. The chain joins TRBV2 to TRBJ1-5; D uncertain. This CDR3 has 13 residues. V lost 4 bases, J lost 6 bases, and 10 bases lay in between. From germline, CDR1 is SNHLY and CDR2 FYNNEI. CDR3 sequence: CASSGEGIQPQHF. Written as DNA, the CDR3 is TGTGCCAGCAGTGGAGAGGGCATTCAGCCCCAGCATTTT.

The chain couples TRBV11-2 to TRBJ1-4; no clear D. V was pared by 1 base and J by 8 bases, with 14 bases between. This CDR3 has 15 residues. Germline values: CDR1 SGHAT, CDR2 FQNNGV. CDR3 sequence reads: CASSLGANIGEKLFF. The CDR3 DNA follows: TGTGCCAGCAGCTTAGGGGCGAATATAGGAGAAAAACTGTTTTTT.

About this clone: The sample has other DNA sequences that encode this CDR3 too. The chain employs TRBV2 and TRBJ1-1; 10 bases fit TRBD1. Germline-derived CDR1 and CDR2 are SNHLY and FYNNEI. V trimming: 4 bases; J trimming: 4 bases; junction bases outside the gene matches: 3. This CDR3 comprises 14 residues. CDR3 residues: CASSGTGGITEAFF. The CDR3 bases are TGTGCCAGCAGTGGGACAGGGGGTATCACTGAAGCTTTCTTT.

V usage is TRBV2 and J usage is TRBJ2-7, with D perhaps TRBD1 (5 bases). CDR3 length: 12 residues. The germline gives CDR1 SNHLY, CDR2 FYNNEI. V gave up 6 bases and J gave up 6 bases, with 12 bases separating them. The CDR3 nucleotides read TGTGCCAGCAGGACACAGGAATCCGAGCAGTACTTC. This codes for CASRTQESEQYF.

This clone was seen just once. The chain carries TRBV7-9 and TRBJ2-3, with TRBD2 matching over 12 bases. With V trimmed by 4 bases and J by 2 bases, 4 bases remained unmatched. Germline V lookup: CDR1 SEHNR, CDR2 FQNEAQ (reference sequence). This CDR3 is 16 amino acids long. CDR3 sequence (DNA): TGTGCCAGCAGCTATACTAGCGGGAGGTCCACAGATACGCAGTATTTT. This gives the protein CASSYTSGRSTDTQYF.

This chain connects TRBV11-2 to TRBJ2-1, with 8 bases that match TRBD2. Germline V gives CDR1 SGHAT, CDR2 FQNNGV. This CDR3 has 16 amino acids. Trimming removed 7 bases from V and 3 bases from J; junction bases left unmatched: 11. CDR3 nucleotide sequence: TGTGCCAGCACCCGGGAGGGGCGGGGCAACTACAATGAGCAGTTCTTC. Translation gives CASTREGRGNYNEQFF. The full variable domain, its missing parts supplied by reference TRBV11-2 and TRBJ2-1, is EAGVAQSPRYKIIEKRQSVAFWCNPISGHATLYWYQQILGQGPKLLIQFQNNGVVDDSQLPKDRFSAERLKGVDSTLKIQPAKLEDSAVYLCASTREGRGNYNEQFFGPGTRLTVL.

This clone has a count of ten or more. This chain joins TRBV11-2 and TRBJ2-2; D may correspond to TRBD1 or TRBD2 (5 bases each). CDR3 length: 18 residues. Deletions cut 1 base from V and 0 bases from J, with 15 bases between. Germline V lookup: CDR1 SGHAT, CDR2 FQNNGV. The CDR3 loop is CASSLVSLGTSNTGELFF. CDR3 nucleotides: TGTGCCAGCAGCTTAGTTTCATTAGGGACCTCGAACACCGGGGAGCTGTTTTTT. The whole variable domain, filled in from reference TRBV11-2 and TRBJ2-2, reads EAGVAQSPRYKIIEKRQSVAFWCNPISGHATLYWYQQILGQGPKLLIQFQNNGVVDDSQLPKDRFSAERLKGVDSTLKIQPAKLEDSAVYLCASSLVSLGTSNTGELFFGEGSRLTVL.

In this sample, this clone turned up a few times. This chain links TRBV6-1 with TRBJ1-3, with D maybe TRBD1 (5 bases). CDR3 length equals 14 residues. V lost 1 base, J lost 2 bases, and 6 bases lay in between. The germline V gene has CDR1 MNHNS and CDR2 SASEGT. Here the CDR3 reads CASSEGGAGNTIYF. The DNA for the CDR3 is TGTGCCAGCAGTGAAGGGGGGGCTGGAAACACCATATATTTT.

The rearrangement uses TRBV18 and TRBJ2-3; 11 nucleotides agree with TRBD1. The CDR3 spans 14 residues. With V trimmed by 3 bases and J by 6 bases, 2 bases remained unmatched. Germline CDR1 and CDR2: KGHSH and LQKENI. The CDR3 sequence is CASSPWDRGDTQYF. CDR3 nucleotide sequence: TGTGCCAGCTCACCGTGGGACAGGGGGGATACGCAGTATTTT.

The chain is built from TRBV4-1 and TRBJ2-1, with D possibly TRBD1 on 6 matching bases. Germline values: CDR1 MGHRA, CDR2 YSYEKL. V was shortened by 0 bases and J by 15 bases, with 9 bases between the two germline ends. The length of the CDR3 is 11 residues. The CDR3 is CASSQERGTFF. DNA for the CDR3: TGCGCCAGCAGCCAAGAGAGGGGGACGTTCTTC.

The chain couples TRBV5-1 to TRBJ2-1; a possible D gene is TRBD1 (5 bases). Germline CDR1 SGHRS, CDR2 YFSETQ. The V gene lost 4 bases and the J gene lost 1 base, with 12 bases spanning the gap. The CDR3 extends over 15 amino acids. For the CDR3, the DNA is TGCGCCAGCAGCAGCAGTGGGGCTTCCTACAATGAGCAGTTCTTC. Its translation: CASSSSGASYNEQFF.

The chain is built from TRBV4-1 and TRBJ2-1, with D perhaps given as TRBD1 or TRBD2 (5 bases each). The CDR3 contains 16 residues. Germline assignment: CDR1 MGHRA and CDR2 YSYEKL. V lost 1 base and J lost 1, with 11 bases in between. CDR3 coding DNA: TGCGCCAGCAGCCAAGTCTCGGGGCGTTCCTACAATGAGCAGTTCTTC. This encodes CASSQVSGRSYNEQFF.

The DNA for the CDR3 is TGCGCCAGCAGTACTTATGGGCTGACATACTACAATGAGCAGTTCTTC. Its translation is CASSTYGLTYYNEQFF. The chain recombines TRBV23-1 with TRBJ2-1, with D unresolved. TRBV23-1 is assigned to the ORF class and has an uncertain function. The CDR3 contains 16 residues. Between the trimmed V and J ends, which lost 5 bases and 3 bases, there was a span of 17 bases.

V is TRBV5-1 and J is TRBJ1-1; 10 nucleotides align to TRBD1. Germline V CDR1 and CDR2: SGHRS, YFSETQ. The CDR3 sequence is 15 residues long. V shed 0 bases, J shed 5 bases, and the junction held 4 bases outside the gene matches. The CDR3 DNA reads as TGCGCCAGCAGCTTGGGGACAGGGGGTGGAACTGAAGCTTTCTTT. Protein: CASSLGTGGGTEAFF.